This passage covers 8 T cell receptor beta chains from one sample sequenced in a study of neoadjuvant anti-PD-1 for oral cavity cancer. The time point: after neoadjuvant nivolumab, at surgical resection. Sequencing was performed with immunoSEQ multiplex PCR; in TCRdb, only in-frame clones are kept and a portion is missing. The sample yields some 30,000 clones, around four fifths seen once. The sequenced sample was PBMCs, obtained after nivolumab (anti-PD-1) treatment. The receptors originated from a person aged 35-79 years with oral cavity squamous cell carcinoma.

This clone was seen a single time. The chain combines TRBV18 with TRBJ2-3; 10 bases match TRBD1. J lost 6 bases, V lost 6 bases, and 9 bases had no gene match. From germline, CDR1 is KGHSH and CDR2 LQKENI. The length of the CDR3 is 15 residues. The DNA of the CDR3 is TGTGCCAGCTCGCTGACAGGGGGCCATGGGGATACGCAGTATTTT. Protein sequence: CASSLTGGHGDTQYF.

The CDR3 DNA follows: TGTGCCAGCAGCTTGACCTTTAGCTCCGAGCAGTACTTC. This encodes CASSLTFSSEQYF. The rearrangement links TRBV7-6 to TRBJ2-7; no reliable D call. V lost 3 bases, J lost 6 bases, and 12 bases lay in between. The CDR3 has 13 amino acids. From germline, CDR1 is SGHVS and CDR2 FNYEAQ.

The chain has TRBV13 and TRBJ1-4, with D maybe TRBD1 (6 bases). The CDR3 length is 14 residues. Germline loops: CDR1 PRHDT, CDR2 FYEKMQ (reference sequence). The V and J ends lost 5 bases and 7 bases respectively, with 14 bases between them. CDR3 sequence: CASSHRGSREKLFF. The CDR3 DNA follows: TGTGCCAGCAGCCATAGGGGGTCGCGTGAAAAACTGTTTTTT. Together with reference TRBV13 and TRBJ1-4, the CDR3 gives the full variable domain: AAGVIQSPRHLIKEKRETATLKCYPIPRHDTVYWYQQGPGQDPQFLISFYEKMQSDKGSIPDRFSAQQFSDYHSELNMSSLELGDSALYFCASSHRGSREKLFFGSGTQLSVL.

This clone was observed a few times. This sequence joins TRBV2 and TRBJ1-6, with TRBD1 identical over 9 bases. In germline, CDR1 is SNHLY, CDR2 FYNNEI. The V gene end was trimmed by 8 bases and the J gene end by 6 bases; junction bases not matched to a gene: 8. CDR3 length equals 15 residues. CDR3 sequence: CASQLTGQGNSPLHF. The CDR3 DNA is TGTGCCAGCCAACTTACGGGACAGGGTAATTCACCCCTCCACTTT.

The V call is TRBV2, the J call TRBJ1-5; D is ambiguous. Germline V gives CDR1 SNHLY, CDR2 FYNNEI. Between the trimmed V and J ends, which lost 4 bases and 1 base, there was a span of 17 bases. The CDR3 extends over 17 amino acids. In DNA form, the CDR3 reads TGTGCCAGCAGTGGAAGGTCCGGGAAAGAAAGCAATCAGCCCCAGCATTTT. As protein: CASSGRSGKESNQPQHF.

This rearrangement joins TRBV7-9 to TRBJ2-5; 9 bases are shared with TRBD2. This CDR3 has 15 residues. V was clipped by 2 bases and J by 5 bases; unmatched bases: 6. Germline-derived CDR1 and CDR2 are SEHNR and FQNEAQ (reference sequence). The DNA of the CDR3 is TGTGCCAGCAGCTTACGGCGGGGGGGAAACGAGACCCAGTACTTC. Translating gives CASSLRRGGNETQYF.

The chain carries TRBV19 and TRBJ1-2; no clear D gene. The CDR3 totals 15 residues. The ends were cut back, 2 bases at V and 4 bases at J, with 14 bases in the middle. Germline CDR1 LNHDA, CDR2 SQIVND (reference sequence). The CDR3 region has the DNA TGTGCCAGTAGTATATCAGGCCAGGCCTTCTATGGCTACACCTTC. Amino acids: CASSISGQAFYGYTF.

V and J are TRBV5-1 and TRBJ1-3; D is uncertain. Germline CDR1 reads SGHRS; CDR2 reads YFSETQ. Trimming took off 4 bases at V and 3 bases at J, with 8 bases between the two ends. This CDR3 region has 13 residues. CDR3 bases: TGCGCCAGCAGCCCCAATCTTGGAAACACCATATATTTT. Translation: CASSPNLGNTIYF.